These T cell receptor beta chains were read from a single sample in a study. Using its own MiXCR run on the 5' RACE reads, TCRdb lists one record per CDR3 protein. The sample carries about 54,000 distinct CDR3 sequences, about a sixth recorded once. Sequencing was carried out using naive CD4+ T cells sorted from blood. The receptor source for this set is a female donor with breast cancer. CDR3s include the opening cysteine and the closing phenylalanine or tryptophan. Fields, in order: clone size, V gene, D gene, J gene, CDR3 protein, CDR3 DNA. A D gene is named only where the DNA matches it firmly. Clone size is given for some rows only: seen once, a few or many times, or a class if the clone is expanded.

few	TRBV5-1	-	TRBJ2-6	CASSSSRSGANVLTF	TGCGCCAGCAGCTCCTCCAGGTCTGGGGCCAACGTCCTGACTTTC
-	TRBV28	-	TRBJ1-1	CAITRKLNTEAFF	TGTGCCATCACTCGCAAGTTGAACACTGAAGCTTTCTTT
-	TRBV3-1	TRBD2	TRBJ2-2	CASSHRIAGGTGELFF	TGTGCCAGCAGCCACAGGATAGCGGGCGGAACCGGGGAGCTGTTTTTT
medium-sized	TRBV7-2	-	TRBJ2-3	CASSSYLGTDTQYF	TGTGCCAGCAGCTCGTACCTAGGAACAGATACGCAGTATTTT
many	TRBV9	TRBD2	TRBJ2-7	CASSVGASGPYEQYF	TGTGCCAGCAGCGTAGGGGCTAGCGGGCCCTACGAGCAGTACTTC
-	TRBV9	TRBD2	TRBJ2-3	CASSTTLTGGGTDTLYF	TGTGCCAGCAGCACGACGCTGACGGGAGGTGGCACAGATACGCTGTATTTT
many	TRBV7-2	-	TRBJ2-1	CASSLAGLDYNEQFF	TGTGCCAGCAGCTTAGCCGGGTTGGACTACAATGAGCAGTTCTTC
-	TRBV5-6	-	TRBJ1-2	CASSLGQTFTYGYTF	TGTGCCAGCAGCTTGGGTCAGACGTTTACCTATGGCTACACCTTC
-	TRBV6-5	-	TRBJ1-2	CAVFSGSYGYTF	TGTGCCGTTTTCTCAGGGTCATATGGCTACACCTTC
-	TRBV5-1	-	TRBJ2-3	CASSLDAPTDTQYF	TGCGCCAGCAGCTTGGACGCGCCCACAGATACGCAGTATTTT
many	TRBV12-3/TRBV12-4	-	TRBJ1-5	CASSPERSNQPQHF	TGTGCCAGCAGTCCGGAGAGGAGCAATCAGCCCCAGCATTTT
few	TRBV19	TRBD2	TRBJ2-7	CASSVVGTSGYEQYF	TGTGCCAGTAGTGTGGTGGGGACTAGCGGCTACGAGCAGTACTTC
few	TRBV6-5	TRBD2	TRBJ2-7	CASSLGSSGGSYEQYF	TGTGCCAGCAGTTTGGGCTCTAGCGGGGGCTCCTACGAGCAGTACTTC
many	TRBV20-1	-	TRBJ1-5	CSGSTGGDQPQHF	TGCAGTGGTTCGACCGGCGGGGATCAGCCCCAGCATTTT
-	TRBV21-1	-	TRBJ1-5	CASSKGEGYSNQPQHF	TGTGCCAGCAGCAAAGGGGAGGGGTATAGCAATCAGCCCCAGCATTTT
-	TRBV6-6	TRBD2	TRBJ2-7	CAILRSGAGYEQYF	TGTGCCATACTACGTAGCGGGGCGGGTTACGAGCAGTACTTC
few	TRBV7-9	-	TRBJ1-4	CASSSTGFNEKLFF	TGTGCCAGCAGCTCGACAGGCTTTAATGAAAAACTGTTTTTT
few	TRBV6-5	-	TRBJ1-4	CASSSGGKQKLFF	TGTGCCAGCAGTTCCGGGGGCAAACAAAAACTGTTTTTT
-	TRBV5-1	-	TRBJ2-3	CASSGYSGLTGDTQYF	TGCGCCAGCAGCGGCTATAGCGGACTAACGGGAGATACGCAGTATTTT
-	TRBV3-1	-	TRBJ1-5	CANSQSGNQPQHF	TGTGCCAACAGCCAATCCGGCAATCAGCCCCAGCATTTT
many	TRBV6-5	TRBD2	TRBJ2-7	CASSPKPPTSGYEQYF	TGTGCCAGCAGCCCCAAACCTCCGACTAGCGGCTACGAGCAGTACTTC
-	TRBV7-2	-	TRBJ1-6	CASRVRGGRVGSPLHF	TGTGCCAGCAGGGTCCGGGGTGGGAGGGTCGGATCACCCCTCCACTTT
-	TRBV7-2	-	TRBJ2-1	CASSLDPGSNEQFF	TGTGCCAGCAGCTTAGACCCAGGGAGCAATGAGCAGTTCTTC
many	TRBV10-3	-	TRBJ1-1	CAISERGEPGTEAFF	TGTGCCATCAGTGAGCGGGGGGAGCCGGGCACTGAAGCTTTCTTT
many	TRBV6-1	-	TRBJ2-3	CASTKEVTGWTSSTDTQYF	TGTGCCAGCACCAAAGAGGTTACAGGGTGGACTTCTAGCACAGATACGCAGTATTTT
many	TRBV6-1	-	TRBJ2-7	CASSTTGSPYEQYF	TGTGCCAGCAGTACAACAGGGTCTCCCTACGAGCAGTACTTC